This paragraph covers one T cell receptor (beta chain) sequence. This sample was included in a study of blood T cell repertoires in COVID-19. Per the authors' pipeline: Amplified reference gene primers provided the basis for estimating nucleated cell counts. This table comes from immunoSEQ multiplex PCR, and its TCRdb copy is limited to in-frame clones, with some not included. V and J calls and clone size are copied from that table; D and trimming were computed from the DNA. The sample has about 160,000 clones, approximately 85% seen once; the top ten hold 8% to 9%. Looked up from germline, CDR1 is LGHNA and CDR2 is YNFKEQ. The CDR3 loop spans 14 amino acids. Trimming cost V 4 bases and J 3 bases, with 12 bases left between them.

The clonotype comes from a woman aged 55 to 70 with COVID-19, enrolled during active disease. The source material was peripheral blood. This chain uses TRBV4-2 with TRBJ1-1; no clear D. CDR3 DNA: TGTGCCAGCAGCCGCCGCCCCCCGGACACTGAAGCTTTCTTT. Amino acids: CASSRRPPDTEAFF.